This T cell receptor beta chain was captured by sequencing in a study of blood T cells in healthy people across ages. The V end was cut by 3 bases, the J end by 7 bases, with 12 bases between. Germline CDR1 and CDR2: MRHNA and SNTAGT. The CDR3 length is 13 residues. The use of a sample-barcoded 5' primer and a J-beta primer mix characterized a second PCR of about 6 to 11 cycles. TCRdb re-called the 5' RACE reads through MiXCR, storing one row per CDR3 protein. The sample carries hundreds of thousands of distinct CDR3 sequences, approximately 24% recorded once. Ten or more counts support this clonotype. The data also belong to a second study, concerning T cells of mothers and their children. That work contributes: Random nucleotides (2-4) and sample barcodes were added by the M1S primer used in the second PCR.

This chain joins TRBV6-4 and TRBJ2-5; D gene ambiguous. The receptor was derived from a boy aged 5-17 years in good health. The specimen was blood. The CDR3 protein is CASSEDIRGTQYF. CDR3 DNA sequence: TGTGCCAGCAGTGAAGACATAAGAGGGACCCAGTACTTC.